A single sample is the source of the 32 T cell receptor beta chains below, sequenced in a study of blood T cell repertoires in COVID-19. Clones were read by immunoSEQ multiplex PCR, and TCRdb kept only the in-frame ones, dropping some. Of almost 50,000 clones listed, around 68% are singletons. Material: peripheral blood. The receptors derive from a woman aged 70-85 years with acute or convalescent COVID-19.

V and J are TRBV20-1 and TRBJ2-4; 7 nucleotides match TRBD2. CDR3 size: 16 residues. The J segment lost 6 bases and the V segment lost 3 bases, leaving 14 bases of the junction unmatched. Germline lookup yields CDR1 DFQATT and CDR2 SNEGSKA (reference sequence). The CDR3 DNA reads as TGCAGTGCTAGTATGGTCGGGGAGGGTGATAGAAACATTCAGTACTTC. Its translation is CSASMVGEGDRNIQYF.

This clone was detected a few times. The chain uses TRBV2 and TRBJ1-2; 7 bases match TRBD1. With 5 bases clipped from V and 6 bases from J, the junction kept 6 bases outside the gene matches. Germline V gives CDR1 SNHLY, CDR2 FYNNEI. The CDR3 totals 13 residues. The chain's CDR3 is CASSLDRVNGYTF. The CDR3 region has the DNA TGTGCCAGCAGTCTAGACAGGGTGAATGGCTACACCTTC.

The chain uses TRBV24-1 and TRBJ1-2; TRBD1 matches 7 bases. Germline V gene sequence: CDR1 KGHDR, CDR2 SFDVKD. V dropped 4 bases and J dropped 4; count of bases not matched to a gene: 8. The CDR3 sequence is 15 residues long. The CDR3 is CATSEPTGDGYGYTF. CDR3 nucleotides: TGTGCCACCAGTGAGCCTACAGGGGATGGCTATGGCTACACCTTC.

V is TRBV21-1 and J is TRBJ1-3; the D call in the table, TRBD1, was not verified against the DNA. TRBV21-1 has pseudogene status. CDR3 length: 14 residues. The CDR3 nucleotides are TGTGCCAGCAGCAAACAGGCTGCAGGAAACACCATATATTTT. Encoded protein: CASSKQAAGNTIYF.

The CDR3 spells CASGAGTDTQYF. CDR3 bases: TGTGCCAGTGGAGCAGGGACAGATACGCAGTATTTT. The chain recombines TRBV3-1 (or the pseudogene TRBV3-2) with TRBJ2-3; possible D gene TRBD1, 5 bases. The germline V gene encodes CDR1 LGHDT and CDR2 YNNKEL (reference sequence). The V and J ends lost 9 bases and 3 bases respectively, with 10 bases between them. The CDR3 has 12 residues.

This chain connects TRBV27 to TRBJ2-3; a possible D gene is TRBD2 (7 bases). Trimming cost V 5 bases and J 2 bases, with 14 bases left between them. The V gene's germline CDR1 is MNHEY and CDR2 SMNVEV (reference sequence). The CDR3 has 15 amino acids. CDR3 nucleotides: TGTGCCAGCAGTACTAGGGGGGGGAACACAGATACGCAGTATTTT. Translating it yields CASSTRGGNTDTQYF.

This sequence joins TRBV4-3 and TRBJ1-4, with D uncertain. Germline V CDR1 and CDR2: LGHNA, YSLEER. The CDR3 contains 16 residues. Trimming cost V 4 bases and J 7 bases, with 19 bases left between them. CDR3 DNA: TGCGCCAGCAGCCCCGCCGGTGACTCATCCGGTGAAAAACTGTTTTTT. This gives the protein CASSPAGDSSGEKLFF.

This clone was seen only a few times. The V call is TRBV6-6, the J call TRBJ1-6, with D possibly being TRBD1 (6 bases). This CDR3 has 12 residues. CDR1 and CDR2 (germline): MNHNY, SVGAGI (reference sequence). Trimming left V 8 bases short and J 7 bases short, with 9 bases between. The CDR3, as DNA: TGTGCCAGCGGTACAGGGAATTCACCCCTCCACTTT. It encodes CASGTGNSPLHF.

The chain is built from TRBV29-1 and TRBJ2-7; 9 nucleotides align to TRBD2. This CDR3 comprises 14 residues. Germline CDR1 and CDR2: SQVTM and ANQGSEA. V lost 4 bases and J lost 6; bases outside the gene matches: 10. In DNA form, the CDR3 reads TGCAGCGTTGGAGTACTAGCGGGCTTAGCCGAGCAGTACTTC. Its protein is CSVGVLAGLAEQYF.

The chain is built from TRBV7-9 and TRBJ1-4; 8 nucleotides match TRBD1. The CDR3 loop spans 15 amino acids. J was trimmed by 4 bases and V by 0 bases; bases with no gene match: 1. Germline V gene data show CDR1 as SEHNR and CDR2 as FQNEAQ (reference sequence). The CDR3 DNA reads as TGTGCCAGCAGCTTAGCCAGGGGGCTTAATGAAAAACTGTTTTTT. Translation gives CASSLARGLNEKLFF.

The chain joins TRBV28 to TRBJ2-1, with 9 bases fitting TRBD1. The CDR3 spans 14 residues. Germline assignment: CDR1 MDHEN and CDR2 SYDVKM. V was pared by 3 bases and J by 7 bases, with 4 bases of the junction left unmatched. This CDR3 is CASSLDRGGNEQFF. CDR3 nucleotide sequence: TGTGCCAGCAGTTTGGACAGGGGTGGAAATGAGCAGTTCTTC.

There are a few counts of this clone. This chain links TRBV4-2 with TRBJ1-2; TRBD1 matches 11 bases. The CDR3 is 14 residues long. The V gene's germline CDR1 is LGHNA and CDR2 YNFKEQ. The junction had 2 bases not matched to a gene; V was cut back by 0 bases and J by 8 bases. CDR3 sequence reads: CASSQDWTGGGYTF. CDR3 nucleotides: TGTGCCAGCAGCCAAGATTGGACAGGGGGCGGCTACACCTTC.

The rearrangement links TRBV7-8 to TRBJ2-2; TRBD1 might be the D (6 bases). From germline, CDR1 is SGHVS and CDR2 FQNEAQ. V was pared by 0 bases and J by 5 bases, with 10 bases between. The length of the CDR3 is 15 residues. CDR3 loop: CASSLALRGTGELFF. The CDR3 DNA follows: TGTGCCAGCAGCTTAGCGCTGAGGGGGACCGGGGAGCTGTTTTTT.

The rearrangement uses TRBV25-1 and TRBJ1-1; 9 bases align to TRBD1. The V segment lost 6 bases and the J segment 3 bases; nucleotides outside the gene matches: 8. The CDR3 sequence is 15 residues long. CDR1 is MGHDK, CDR2 SYGVNS, per germline. The DNA for the CDR3 is TGTGCCAGCAGCGCTCGGACAGGGGTCCACACTGAAGCTTTCTTT. Protein: CASSARTGVHTEAFF.

This clone was recorded only once. The V call is TRBV19, the J call TRBJ1-5; perhaps TRBD1 as D (5 bases). Germline-derived CDR1 and CDR2 are LNHDA and SQIVND (reference sequence). Trimming shortened V by 3 bases and J by 9 bases, and 15 bases separated the two germline ends. The CDR3 spans 14 residues. The CDR3 DNA reads TGTGCCAGTAGTATTAGGGGTCTAGACCCGCCCCAGCATTTT. The encoded protein is CASSIRGLDPPQHF.

The DNA of the CDR3 is TGTGCCAGCAGCTTAATTCCCTACCCGAGCTCCTACAATGAGCAGTTCTTC. Translation gives CASSLIPYPSSYNEQFF. This chain connects TRBV7-3 to TRBJ2-1; unclear D gene. This CDR3 is 17 amino acids long. Deletions cut 1 base from V and 0 bases from J, with 13 bases between. Germline loops: CDR1 SGHTA, CDR2 FQGTGA.

This clone was detected once. The chain couples TRBV9 to TRBJ2-1, with a tentative D call TRBD2 (6 bases). The CDR3 has 16 amino acids. Germline loops: CDR1 SGDLS, CDR2 YYNGEE. The V end lost 4 bases, the J end lost 1 base, and 15 bases lay between the germline ends. The CDR3 loop is CASSPRLEGSYNEQFF. DNA for the CDR3: TGTGCCAGCAGCCCCAGACTAGAGGGATCCTACAATGAGCAGTTCTTC. Full variable domain (remainder filled in from reference TRBV9 and TRBJ2-1): DSGVTQTPKHLITATGQRVTLRCSPRSGDLSVYWYQQSLDQGLQFLIQYYNGEERAKGNILERFSAQQFPDLHSELNLSSLELGDSALYFCASSPRLEGSYNEQFFGPGTRLTVL.

The CDR3 loop is CASSQDGTGGVELFF. CDR3 DNA sequence: TGCGCCAGCAGCCAAGACGGGACAGGCGGCGTGGAACTGTTTTTT. The V call is TRBV4-1, the J call TRBJ1-4; 8 bases are shared with TRBD1. Trimming removed 0 bases from V and 12 bases from J; junction bases left unmatched: 9. In germline, CDR1 is MGHRA, CDR2 YSYEKL. The CDR3 covers 15 residues.

The gene calls are TRBV5-1 and TRBJ1-3, with D uncertain. This CDR3 contains 16 residues. Germline V gives CDR1 SGHRS, CDR2 YFSETQ. V was shortened by 0 bases and J by 1 base, with 11 bases between the two germline ends. The CDR3 protein is CASSLGVAVSGNTIYF. The DNA of the CDR3 is TGCGCCAGCAGCTTGGGGGTAGCAGTATCTGGAAACACCATATATTTT.

The chain couples TRBV7-3 to TRBJ1-1; perhaps TRBD1 as D (5 bases). V lost 4 bases and J 2 bases, leaving 8 bases between the germline ends. The CDR3 totals 13 residues. Germline V CDR1 and CDR2: SGHTA, FQGTGA. The CDR3 region is CASSSTVNTEAFF. For the CDR3, the DNA is TGTGCCAGCAGCTCGACAGTTAACACTGAAGCTTTCTTT.

This clone was recorded at least ten times. CDR3 nucleotide sequence: TGTGCCAGCCAAAAATCCCGTGGGGCCCTATCGGGCAATCAGCCCCAGCATTTT. It specifies CASQKSRGALSGNQPQHF. The V and J genes are TRBV28 and TRBJ1-5, with D possibly matching TRBD1 (5 bases). Germline V gene data show CDR1 as MDHEN and CDR2 as SYDVKM. CDR3 size: 18 residues. Trimming took 8 bases from V and 2 from J, leaving 25 bases between them.

This clone was detected many times. The chain's CDR3 is CASRQRQGSYEQYF. CDR3 bases: TGTGCCAGCAGGCAACGACAGGGTTCCTACGAGCAGTACTTC. The gene calls are TRBV27 and TRBJ2-7; 7 bases fit TRBD1. Looked up from germline, CDR1 is MNHEY and CDR2 is SMNVEV (reference sequence). The CDR3 totals 14 residues. V shed 6 bases, J shed 1 base, and the junction held 6 bases outside the gene matches.

The CDR3, as DNA: TGCGCCAGCAGGCGGTACGAGGCGGACGAGCAGTACTTC. It translates to CASRRYEADEQYF. The chain links TRBV5-1 to TRBJ2-7, with D unresolved. The germline V gene encodes CDR1 SGHRS and CDR2 YFSETQ. This CDR3 region has 13 residues. Trimming pared 5 bases from V and 5 bases from J, leaving 14 bases between.

Details on this clone: Other DNA sequences within the sample encode an identical CDR3. The chain carries TRBV18 and TRBJ2-3; the D is unclear. Germline CDR1 is KGHSH and CDR2 is LQKENI. The V end lost 6 bases, the J end lost 1 base, and 11 bases lay between the germline ends. There are 14 residues in the CDR3. The CDR3 bases are TGTGCCAGCTCCCCGTCCCCGGGCACAGATACGCAGTATTTT. Encoded protein: CASSPSPGTDTQYF.

The rearrangement links TRBV7-9 to TRBJ2-5; 8 bases map to TRBD2. The CDR3 totals 15 residues. The J segment lost 7 bases and the V segment lost 5 bases, leaving 12 bases of the junction unmatched. Germline values: CDR1 SEHNR, CDR2 FQNEAQ (reference sequence). CDR3 nucleotide sequence: TGTGCCAGCAGCGCCCGGGGTAGCGGGGAGGGGACCCAGTACTTC. Translation: CASSARGSGEGTQYF.

This clone was picked up a small number of times. This chain joins TRBV7-9 and TRBJ2-7, with 7 nucleotides matching TRBD1. Per germline, CDR1 SEHNR and CDR2 FQNEAQ (reference sequence). This CDR3 comprises 15 residues. V lost 5 bases and J lost 5; bases outside the gene matches: 12. The CDR3 here is CASSDTTTGRDEQYF. The CDR3 DNA reads TGTGCCAGCAGCGATACTACGACAGGGCGGGACGAGCAGTACTTC.

This clone was observed at least ten times. The V call is TRBV6-1, the J call TRBJ1-2; D possibly corresponds to TRBD1 (6 bases). V was cut by 1 base and J by 7 bases, with 10 bases left in between. The V gene's germline CDR1 is MNHNS and CDR2 SASEGT. This CDR3 has 13 amino acids. In nucleotides, the CDR3 is TGTGCCAGCAGTGAAGGGGAAGGGGGTGGCTACACCTTC. Its protein is CASSEGEGGGYTF.

The CDR3 DNA follows: TGTGCCAGCAGCTTTGGACAGGTCGGATCTGGGGCCAACGTCCTGACTTTC. Translating gives CASSFGQVGSGANVLTF. This chain links TRBV5-4 with TRBJ2-6; 7 nucleotides agree with TRBD1. Germline CDR1 and CDR2: SGHNT and YYREEE (reference sequence). The junction had 6 bases not matched to a gene; V was cut back by 2 bases and J by 1 base. The CDR3 has 17 amino acids.

The V gene is TRBV6-1, the J gene TRBJ2-2, with D hard to call. Germline lookup yields CDR1 MNHNS and CDR2 SASEGT. Trimming shortened V by 2 bases and J by 3 bases, and 10 bases separated the two germline ends. The CDR3 sequence is 15 residues long. For the CDR3, the DNA is TGTGCCAGCAGTGAAACCCCCCGAGACACCGGGGAGCTGTTTTTT. Its protein is CASSETPRDTGELFF.

The V and J genes are TRBV7-2 and TRBJ2-3; possibly TRBD1 for D (5 bases). V lost 0 bases, J lost 6 bases, and 7 bases lay in between. CDR1 SGHTA and CDR2 FQGNSA come from the germline V gene. The CDR3 length is 13 residues. The CDR3 reads CASSLAGADTQYF. The CDR3 DNA sequence: TGTGCCAGCAGCTTAGCAGGGGCGGATACGCAGTATTTT. Looking up the rest from reference TRBV7-2 and TRBJ2-3 gives the full variable domain: GAGVSQSPSNKVTEKGKDVELRCDPISGHTALYWYRQSLGQGLEFLIYFQGNSAPDKSGLPSDRFSAERTGGSVSTLTIQRTQQEDSAVYLCASSLAGADTQYFGPGTRLTVL.

The V and J genes are TRBV5-3 and TRBJ1-1; D is undetermined. TRBV5-3 is classed as an ORF, of uncertain function. The CDR3 spans 11 residues. The V end lost 7 bases, the J end lost 3 bases, and 7 bases lay between the germline ends. The CDR3 DNA reads TGTGCCAGACGCGAGGACACTGAAGCTTTCTTT. Amino acid sequence: CARREDTEAFF.

The chain recombines TRBV2 with TRBJ1-2; D is perhaps TRBD1 (6 bases). The V end was cut by 5 bases, the J end by 8 bases, with 15 bases between. The length of the CDR3 is 13 residues. Germline V gene data show CDR1 as SNHLY and CDR2 as FYNNEI. The CDR3 is CASSNDRQRGYTF. The CDR3 DNA sequence: TGTGCCAGCAGTAATGACAGGCAAAGGGGCTACACCTTC.